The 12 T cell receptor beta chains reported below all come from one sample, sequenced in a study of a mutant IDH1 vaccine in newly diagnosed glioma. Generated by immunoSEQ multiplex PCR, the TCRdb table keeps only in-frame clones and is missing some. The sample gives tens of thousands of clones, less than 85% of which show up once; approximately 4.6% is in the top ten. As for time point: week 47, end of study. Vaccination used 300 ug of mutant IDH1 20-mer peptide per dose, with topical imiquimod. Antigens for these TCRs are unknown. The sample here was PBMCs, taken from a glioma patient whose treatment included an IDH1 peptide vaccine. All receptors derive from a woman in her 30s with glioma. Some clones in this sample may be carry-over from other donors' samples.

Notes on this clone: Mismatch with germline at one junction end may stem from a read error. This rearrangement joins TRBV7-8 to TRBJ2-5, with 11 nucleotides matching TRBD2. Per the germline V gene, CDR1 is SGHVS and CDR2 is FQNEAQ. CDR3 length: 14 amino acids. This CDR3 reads CASSLAGGWETQYF. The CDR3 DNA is TGTGCCAGCAGCCTAGCGGGAGGATGGGAGACCCAGTACTTC.

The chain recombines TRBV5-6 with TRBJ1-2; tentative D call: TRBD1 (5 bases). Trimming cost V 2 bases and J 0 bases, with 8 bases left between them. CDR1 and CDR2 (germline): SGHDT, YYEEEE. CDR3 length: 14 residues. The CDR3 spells CASSFQGPNYGYTF. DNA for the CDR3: TGTGCCAGCAGCTTCCAGGGACCTAACTATGGCTACACCTTC.

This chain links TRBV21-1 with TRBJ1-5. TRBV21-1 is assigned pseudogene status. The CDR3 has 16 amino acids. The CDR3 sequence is CASSKAGWKGNQPQHF. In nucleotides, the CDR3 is TGTGCCAGCAGCAAAGCGGGTTGGAAGGGCAATCAGCCCCAGCATTTT.

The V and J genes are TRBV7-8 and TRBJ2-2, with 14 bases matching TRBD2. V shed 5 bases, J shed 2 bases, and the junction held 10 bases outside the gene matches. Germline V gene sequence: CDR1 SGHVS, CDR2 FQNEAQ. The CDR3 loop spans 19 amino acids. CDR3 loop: CASSPFPGTSGSNTGELFF. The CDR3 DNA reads TGTGCCAGCAGCCCGTTCCCCGGGACTAGCGGGAGTAACACCGGGGAGCTGTTTTTT.

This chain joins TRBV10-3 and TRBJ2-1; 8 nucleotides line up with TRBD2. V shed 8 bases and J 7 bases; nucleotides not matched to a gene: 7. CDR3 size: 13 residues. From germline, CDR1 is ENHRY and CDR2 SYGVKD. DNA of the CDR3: TGTGCCATCCGCGTCGGGGGGGGGAATGAGCAGTTCTTC. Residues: CAIRVGGGNEQFF.

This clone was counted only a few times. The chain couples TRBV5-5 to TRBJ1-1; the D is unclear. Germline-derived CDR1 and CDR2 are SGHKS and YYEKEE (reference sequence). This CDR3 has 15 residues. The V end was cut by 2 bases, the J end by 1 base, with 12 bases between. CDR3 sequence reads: CASSFRPLTNTEAFF. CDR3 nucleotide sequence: TGTGCCAGCAGCTTTCGGCCCTTAACGAACACTGAAGCTTTCTTT.

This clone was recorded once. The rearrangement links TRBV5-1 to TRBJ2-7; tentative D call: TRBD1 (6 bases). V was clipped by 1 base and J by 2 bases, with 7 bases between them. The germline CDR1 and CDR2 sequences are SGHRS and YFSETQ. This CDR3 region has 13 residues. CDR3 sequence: CASSLRQAYEQYF. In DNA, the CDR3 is TGCGCCAGCAGCTTGAGACAGGCCTACGAGCAGTACTTC.

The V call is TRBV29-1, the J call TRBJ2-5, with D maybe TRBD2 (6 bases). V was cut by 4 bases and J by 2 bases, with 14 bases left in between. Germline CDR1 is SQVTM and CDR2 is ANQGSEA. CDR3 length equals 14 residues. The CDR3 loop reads CSVVRLVYQETQYF. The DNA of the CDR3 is TGCAGCGTTGTCCGACTAGTTTATCAAGAGACCCAGTACTTC.

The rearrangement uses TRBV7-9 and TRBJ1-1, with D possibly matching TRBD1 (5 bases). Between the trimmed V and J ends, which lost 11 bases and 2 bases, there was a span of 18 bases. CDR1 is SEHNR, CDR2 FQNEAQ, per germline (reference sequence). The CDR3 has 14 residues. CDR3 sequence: CAGTQGQGNTEAFF. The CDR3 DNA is TGTGCCGGCACCCAGGGCCAAGGAAACACTGAAGCTTTCTTT.

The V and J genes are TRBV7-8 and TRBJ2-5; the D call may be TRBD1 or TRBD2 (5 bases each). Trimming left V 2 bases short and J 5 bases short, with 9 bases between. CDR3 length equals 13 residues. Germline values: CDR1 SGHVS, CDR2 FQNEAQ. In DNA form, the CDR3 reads TGTGCCAGCAGCTTACGAGGGGCGGAGACCCAGTACTTC. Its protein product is CASSLRGAETQYF.

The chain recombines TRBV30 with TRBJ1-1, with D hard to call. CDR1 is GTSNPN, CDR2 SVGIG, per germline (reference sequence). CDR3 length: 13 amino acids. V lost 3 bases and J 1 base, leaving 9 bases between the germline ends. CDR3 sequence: CAWRLDKNTEAFF. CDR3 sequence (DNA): TGTGCCTGGAGATTAGACAAGAACACTGAAGCTTTCTTT.

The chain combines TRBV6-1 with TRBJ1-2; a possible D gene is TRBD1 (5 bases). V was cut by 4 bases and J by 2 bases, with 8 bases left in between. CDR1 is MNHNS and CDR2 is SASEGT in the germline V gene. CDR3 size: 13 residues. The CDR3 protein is CASSAQGNYGYTF. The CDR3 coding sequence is TGTGCCAGCAGTGCCCAGGGCAACTATGGCTACACCTTC.